These T cell receptor beta chains were read from a single sample in a study of control samples from healthy donors and cancer patients. Clones were sequenced by immunoSEQ multiplex PCR, and TCRdb holds only the in-frame ones, with some missing. This table holds some 51,000 clones, roughly 86% found once. The sequencing sample was made of blood. The source is a middle-aged man in good health. Both conserved end residues are part of each CDR3. Each record gives: D gene, J gene, V gene, clone size, CDR3 protein, CDR3 DNA. The D gene is left open where the match is weak. A row's size may be missing; if present it is once, few, many or a size class.

D gene: .
J gene: TRBJ1-3
V gene: TRBV18
clone size: once
CDR3 protein: CASSPPMSSGNTIYF
CDR3 DNA: TGTGCCAGCTCACCACCTATGAGTTCTGGAAACACCATATATTTT

D gene: TRBD2
J gene: TRBJ2-3
V gene: TRBV9
clone size: .
CDR3 protein: CASSERLAGGPDTQYF
CDR3 DNA: TGTGCCAGCAGCGAACGACTAGCGGGAGGTCCGGATACGCAGTATTTT

D gene: .
J gene: TRBJ1-1
V gene: TRBV6-2/TRBV6-3
clone size: .
CDR3 protein: CASSYSRGRGTEAFF
CDR3 DNA: TGTGCCAGCAGTTACTCACGGGGCCGGGGCACTGAAGCTTTCTTT

D gene: TRBD2
J gene: TRBJ2-5
V gene: TRBV5-1
clone size: .
CDR3 protein: CASSLLTSGQETQYF
CDR3 DNA: TGCGCCAGCAGCTTACTTACTAGCGGGCAAGAGACCCAGTACTTC

D gene: .
J gene: TRBJ2-1
V gene: TRBV19
clone size: .
CDR3 protein: CASTRPPDEQFF
CDR3 DNA: TGTGCCAGTACCCGACCGCCGGATGAGCAGTTCTTC

D gene: TRBD2
J gene: TRBJ2-1
V gene: TRBV28
clone size: once
CDR3 protein: CASGSTPYNEQFF
CDR3 DNA: TGTGCTAGCGGGAGTACCCCCTACAATGAGCAGTTCTTC

D gene: .
J gene: TRBJ1-1
V gene: TRBV6-5
clone size: .
CDR3 protein: CASRGDTEAFF
CDR3 DNA: TGTGCCAGCCGGGGGGACACTGAAGCTTTCTTT

D gene: .
J gene: TRBJ1-5
V gene: TRBV7-8
clone size: .
CDR3 protein: CASSLARRLGPNQPQHF
CDR3 DNA: TGTGCCAGCAGCTTAGCTCGAAGGTTAGGGCCTAATCAGCCCCAGCATTTT

D gene: .
J gene: TRBJ2-1
V gene: TRBV6-4
clone size: .
CDR3 protein: CASSVEGGSYNEQFF
CDR3 DNA: TGTGCCAGCAGTGTTGAGGGGGGCTCCTACAATGAGCAGTTCTTC

D gene: .
J gene: TRBJ1-4
V gene: TRBV29-1
clone size: .
CDR3 protein: CSVEDKGKLFF
CDR3 DNA: TGCAGCGTTGAGGACAAGGGGAAACTGTTTTTT

D gene: .
J gene: TRBJ2-7
V gene: TRBV6-2/TRBV6-3
clone size: .
CDR3 protein: CASSYAYEQYF
CDR3 DNA: TGTGCCAGCAGTTATGCCTACGAGCAGTACTTC

D gene: TRBD2
J gene: TRBJ2-1
V gene: TRBV9
clone size: once
CDR3 protein: CASSATSGEQFF
CDR3 DNA: TGTGCCAGCAGCGCCACTAGCGGGGAGCAGTTCTTC

D gene: TRBD2
J gene: TRBJ2-1
V gene: TRBV6-6
clone size: once
CDR3 protein: CASRYSGRAGEQFF
CDR3 DNA: TGTGCCAGCAGATATAGCGGGAGGGCGGGTGAGCAGTTCTTC

D gene: TRBD1
J gene: TRBJ1-6
V gene: TRBV6-5
clone size: .
CDR3 protein: CASRQGQRNSPLHF
CDR3 DNA: TGTGCCAGCAGGCAGGGACAGCGGAATTCACCCCTCCACTTT

D gene: .
J gene: TRBJ1-4
V gene: TRBV7-9
clone size: once
CDR3 protein: CASSLASTNEKLFF
CDR3 DNA: TGTGCCAGCAGCTTAGCTTCAACTAATGAAAAACTGTTTTTT

D gene: .
J gene: TRBJ2-7
V gene: TRBV5-1
clone size: .
CDR3 protein: CASSWDGRYEQYF
CDR3 DNA: TGCGCCAGCAGCTGGGACGGTCGTTACGAGCAGTACTTC

D gene: .
J gene: TRBJ2-5
V gene: TRBV21-1
clone size: .
CDR3 protein: CASSKGSREVKETQYF
CDR3 DNA: TGTGCCAGCAGCAAAGGGTCTCGGGAGGTTAAAGAGACCCAGTACTTC

D gene: TRBD2
J gene: TRBJ2-3
V gene: TRBV7-2
clone size: once
CDR3 protein: CASSHWRSGRVADTQYF
CDR3 DNA: TGTGCCAGCAGCCATTGGCGGAGCGGGAGGGTGGCAGATACGCAGTATTTT

D gene: TRBD2
J gene: TRBJ2-3
V gene: TRBV6-5
clone size: .
CDR3 protein: CASKAGGPTDTQYF
CDR3 DNA: TGTGCCAGCAAAGCGGGAGGGCCGACAGATACGCAGTATTTT

D gene: TRBD2
J gene: TRBJ2-7
V gene: TRBV7-9
clone size: .
CDR3 protein: CASSPRRESYEQYF
CDR3 DNA: TGTGCCAGCAGCCCCAGGCGGGAGAGCTACGAGCAGTACTTC

D gene: TRBD1
J gene: TRBJ2-7
V gene: TRBV19
clone size: .
CDR3 protein: CASSIGQGAYEQYF
CDR3 DNA: TGTGCCAGTAGTATCGGACAGGGGGCCTACGAGCAGTACTTC

D gene: .
J gene: TRBJ2-3
V gene: TRBV12-5
clone size: .
CDR3 protein: CASGLIADTQYF
CDR3 DNA: TGTGCTAGTGGTCTGATAGCAGATACGCAGTATTTT